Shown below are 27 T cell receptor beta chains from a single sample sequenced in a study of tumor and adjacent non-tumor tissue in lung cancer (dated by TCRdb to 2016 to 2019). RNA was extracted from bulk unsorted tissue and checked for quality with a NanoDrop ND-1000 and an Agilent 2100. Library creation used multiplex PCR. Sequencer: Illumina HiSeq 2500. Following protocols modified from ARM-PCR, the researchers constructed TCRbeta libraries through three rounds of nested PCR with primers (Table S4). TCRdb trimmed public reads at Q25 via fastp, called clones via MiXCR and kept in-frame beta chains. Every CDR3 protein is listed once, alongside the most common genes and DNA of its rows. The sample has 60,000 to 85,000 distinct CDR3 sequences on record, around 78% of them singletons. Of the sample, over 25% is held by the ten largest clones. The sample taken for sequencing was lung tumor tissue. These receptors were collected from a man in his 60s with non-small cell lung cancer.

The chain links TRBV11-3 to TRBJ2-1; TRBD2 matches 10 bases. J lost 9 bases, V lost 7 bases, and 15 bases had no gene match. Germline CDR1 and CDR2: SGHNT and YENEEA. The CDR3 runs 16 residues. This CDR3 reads CASNLNLLAGLGEQFF. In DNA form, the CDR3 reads TGTGCCAGCAACCTCAACCTACTAGCGGGGTTAGGTGAGCAGTTCTTC.

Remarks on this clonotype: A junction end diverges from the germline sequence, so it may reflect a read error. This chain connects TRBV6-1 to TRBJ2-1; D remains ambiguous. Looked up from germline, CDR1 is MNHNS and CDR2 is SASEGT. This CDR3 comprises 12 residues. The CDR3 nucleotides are TGTGTTAGCAGTGGCCGGCTGAATGAGCAGATCTTC. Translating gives CVSSGRLNEQIF.

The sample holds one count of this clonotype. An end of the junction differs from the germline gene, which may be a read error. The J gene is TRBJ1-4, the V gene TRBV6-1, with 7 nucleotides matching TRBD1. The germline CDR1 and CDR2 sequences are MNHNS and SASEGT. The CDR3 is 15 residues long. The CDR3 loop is CANSELDRVSEKLFF. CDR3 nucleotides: TGTGCCAACAGTGAACTCGACAGGGTATCCGAAAAACTGTTTTTT.

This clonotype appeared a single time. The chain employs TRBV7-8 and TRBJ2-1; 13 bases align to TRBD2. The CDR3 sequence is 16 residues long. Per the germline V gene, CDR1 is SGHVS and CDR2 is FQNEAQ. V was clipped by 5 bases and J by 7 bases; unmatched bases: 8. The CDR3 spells CASSTWTSGSDNEQFF. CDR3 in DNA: TGTGCCAGCAGCACCTGGACTAGCGGGAGCGATAATGAGCAGTTCTTC.

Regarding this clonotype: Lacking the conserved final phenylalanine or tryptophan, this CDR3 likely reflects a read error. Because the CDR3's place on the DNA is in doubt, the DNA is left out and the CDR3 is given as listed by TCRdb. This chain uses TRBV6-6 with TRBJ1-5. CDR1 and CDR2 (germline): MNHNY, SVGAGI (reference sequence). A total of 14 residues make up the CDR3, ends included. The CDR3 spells CASSLELLNQPQHI.

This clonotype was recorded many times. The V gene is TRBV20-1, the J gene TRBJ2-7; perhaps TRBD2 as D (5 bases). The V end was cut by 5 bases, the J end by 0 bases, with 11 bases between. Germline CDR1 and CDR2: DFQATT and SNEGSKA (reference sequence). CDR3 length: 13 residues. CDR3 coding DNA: TGCAGTGCTGAGGGCAGCGGCTCCTACGAGCAGTACTTC. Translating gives CSAEGSGSYEQYF.

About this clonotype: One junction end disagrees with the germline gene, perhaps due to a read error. The CDR3 reads CSVRDRPDEQHF. The CDR3 region has the DNA TGCAGTGTGAGGGACAGACCCGACGAACAGCACTTC. The V gene is TRBV20-1, the J gene TRBJ2-7; 7 bases align to TRBD1. Germline-derived CDR1 and CDR2 are DFQATT and SNEGSKA (reference sequence). This CDR3 has 12 amino acids.

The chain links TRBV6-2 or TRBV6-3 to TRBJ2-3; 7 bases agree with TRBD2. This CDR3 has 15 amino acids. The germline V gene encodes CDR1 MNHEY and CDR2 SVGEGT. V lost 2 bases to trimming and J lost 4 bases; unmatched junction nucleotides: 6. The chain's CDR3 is CASSYRTSGSDTQYF. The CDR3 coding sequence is TGTGCCAGCAGTTACCGGACTAGTGGGTCAGATACGCAGTATTTT.

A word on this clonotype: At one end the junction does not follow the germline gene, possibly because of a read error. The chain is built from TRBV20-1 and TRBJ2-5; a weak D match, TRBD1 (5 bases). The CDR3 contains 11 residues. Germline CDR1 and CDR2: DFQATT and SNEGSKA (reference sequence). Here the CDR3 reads CNATQEDNQYF. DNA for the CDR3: TGCAATGCTACACAGGAAGATAACCAGTACTTC.

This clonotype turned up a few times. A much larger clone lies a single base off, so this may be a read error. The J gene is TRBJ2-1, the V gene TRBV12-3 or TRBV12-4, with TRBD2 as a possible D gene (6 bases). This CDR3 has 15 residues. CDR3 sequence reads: CASSLEGDATNERFF. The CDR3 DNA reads TGTGCCAGCAGTTTGGAGGGAGATGCCACCAATGAGCGGTTCTTC.

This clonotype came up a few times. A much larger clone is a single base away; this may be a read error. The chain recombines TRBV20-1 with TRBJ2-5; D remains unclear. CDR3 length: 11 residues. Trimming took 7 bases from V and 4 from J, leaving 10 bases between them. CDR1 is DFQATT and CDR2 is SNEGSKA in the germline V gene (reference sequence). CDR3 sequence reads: CSVRSGETQYF. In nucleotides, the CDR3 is TGCAGTGTTAGGTCCGGAGAGACCCAGTACTTC.

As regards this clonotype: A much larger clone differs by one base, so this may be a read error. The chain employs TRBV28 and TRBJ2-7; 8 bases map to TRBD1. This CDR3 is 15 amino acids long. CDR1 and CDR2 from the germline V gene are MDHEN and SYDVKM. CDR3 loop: CASNLAGQGDYEQYF. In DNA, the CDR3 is TGTGCCAGCAATTTAGCCGGACAGGGAGACTACGAGCAGTACTTC. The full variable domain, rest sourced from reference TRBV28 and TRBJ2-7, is DVKVTQSSRYLVKRTGEKVFLECVQDMDHENMFWYRQDPGLGLRLIYFSYDVKMKEKGDIPEGYSVSREKKERFSLILESASTNQTSMYLCASNLAGQGDYEQYFGPGTRLTVT.

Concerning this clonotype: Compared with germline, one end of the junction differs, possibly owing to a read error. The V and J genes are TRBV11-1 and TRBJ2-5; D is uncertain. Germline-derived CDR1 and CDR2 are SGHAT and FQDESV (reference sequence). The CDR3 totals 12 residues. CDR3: CVSNLMEETQYF. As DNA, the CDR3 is TGTGTCAGCAACCTAATGGAAGAGACCCAGTACTTC.

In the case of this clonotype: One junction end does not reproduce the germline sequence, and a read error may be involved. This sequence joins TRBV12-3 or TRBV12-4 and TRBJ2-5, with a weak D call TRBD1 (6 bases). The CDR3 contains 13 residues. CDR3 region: CASSLDRFGTRYF. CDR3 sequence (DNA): TGTGCCAGTAGCCTAGACAGGTTTGGGACCCGGTACTTC.

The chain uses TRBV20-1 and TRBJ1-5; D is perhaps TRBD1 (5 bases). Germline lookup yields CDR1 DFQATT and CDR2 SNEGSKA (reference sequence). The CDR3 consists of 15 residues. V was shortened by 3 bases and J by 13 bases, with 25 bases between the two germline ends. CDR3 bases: TGCAGTGCTAGGCATCCGGGAGGGGATATAAAGAAACAGCATTTT. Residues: CSARHPGGDIKKQHF.

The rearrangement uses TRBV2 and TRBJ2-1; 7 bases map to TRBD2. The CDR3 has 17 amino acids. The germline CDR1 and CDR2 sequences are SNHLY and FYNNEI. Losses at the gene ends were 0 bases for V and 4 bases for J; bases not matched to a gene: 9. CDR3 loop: CASSEAHTSVKYNEQFF. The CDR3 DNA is TGTGCCAGCAGTGAAGCGCATACTAGCGTCAAGTACAATGAGCAGTTCTTC.

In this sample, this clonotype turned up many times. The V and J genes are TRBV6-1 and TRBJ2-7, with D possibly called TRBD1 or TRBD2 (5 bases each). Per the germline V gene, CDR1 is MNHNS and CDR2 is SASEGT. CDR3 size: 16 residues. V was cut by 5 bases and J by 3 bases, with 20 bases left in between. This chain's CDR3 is CASSLSTGTENYEQYF. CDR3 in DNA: TGTGCCAGCAGTCTCAGCACCGGGACCGAGAACTACGAGCAGTACTTC.

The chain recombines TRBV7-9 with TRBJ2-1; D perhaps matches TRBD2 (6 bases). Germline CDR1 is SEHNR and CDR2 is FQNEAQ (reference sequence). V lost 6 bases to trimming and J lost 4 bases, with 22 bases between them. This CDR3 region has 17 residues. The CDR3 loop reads CASSFPEVAVFYNEQFF. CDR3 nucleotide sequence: TGTGCCAGCAGTTTTCCCGAAGTAGCGGTTTTTTACAATGAGCAGTTCTTC. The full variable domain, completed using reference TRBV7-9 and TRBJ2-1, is DTGVSQNPRHKITKRGQNVTFRCDPISEHNRLYWYRQTLGQGPEFLTYFQNEAQLEKSRLLSDRFSAERPKGSFSTLEIQRTEQGDSAMYLCASSFPEVAVFYNEQFFGPGTRLTVL.

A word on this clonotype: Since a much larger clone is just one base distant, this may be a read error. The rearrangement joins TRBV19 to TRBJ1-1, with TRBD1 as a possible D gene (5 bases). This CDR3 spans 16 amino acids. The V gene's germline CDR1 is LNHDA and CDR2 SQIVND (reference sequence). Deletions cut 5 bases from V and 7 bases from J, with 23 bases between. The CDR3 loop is CASSSGSSQGFYEAFF. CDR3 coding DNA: TGTGCCAGTAGTTCCGGCTCATCTCAGGGTTTCTATGAAGCTTTCTTT.

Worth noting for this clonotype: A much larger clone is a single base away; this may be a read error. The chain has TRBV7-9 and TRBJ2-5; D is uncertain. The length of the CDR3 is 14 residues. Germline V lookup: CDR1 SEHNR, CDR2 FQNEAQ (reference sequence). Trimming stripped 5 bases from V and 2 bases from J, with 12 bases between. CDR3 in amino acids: CASSRRAVQETQYF. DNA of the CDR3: TGTGCCAGCAGCCGCCGGGCGGTACAAGAGACCCAGTACTTC.

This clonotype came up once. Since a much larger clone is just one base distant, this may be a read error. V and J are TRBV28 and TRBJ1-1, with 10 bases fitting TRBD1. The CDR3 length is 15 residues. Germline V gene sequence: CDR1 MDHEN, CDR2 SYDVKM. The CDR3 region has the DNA TGTGTCAGCAGCCTTCCCGGGACAGGGGCAACTGAAGCTTTCTTT. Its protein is CVSSLPGTGATEAFF.

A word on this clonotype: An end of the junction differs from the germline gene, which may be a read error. The CDR3 is CAWSVLAGGGGYAF. CDR3 in DNA: TGTGCCTGGAGTGTATTGGCAGGGGGTGGTGGCTACGCCTTC. V and J are TRBV30 and TRBJ1-2, with 7 bases that match TRBD1. The CDR3 has 14 amino acids. Germline CDR1 is GTSNPN and CDR2 is SVGIG (reference sequence).

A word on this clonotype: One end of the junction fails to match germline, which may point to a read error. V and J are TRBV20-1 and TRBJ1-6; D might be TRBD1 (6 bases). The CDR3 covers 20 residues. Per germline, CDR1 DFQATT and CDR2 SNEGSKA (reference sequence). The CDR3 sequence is CRARDHASQLGQGLGTPLHF. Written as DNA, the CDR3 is TGCCGTGCTAGAGACCACGCGAGCCAATTGGGACAAGGTTTGGGTACACCCCTCCACTTT.

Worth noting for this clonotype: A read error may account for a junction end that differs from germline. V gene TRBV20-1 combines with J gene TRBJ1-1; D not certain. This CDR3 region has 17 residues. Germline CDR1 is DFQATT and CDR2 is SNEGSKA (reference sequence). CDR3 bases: TGCAGTGCTAGAGAGGTTATGGAAAGACACATGAAAACTGGAGCTTTATTT. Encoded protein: CSAREVMERHMKTGALF.

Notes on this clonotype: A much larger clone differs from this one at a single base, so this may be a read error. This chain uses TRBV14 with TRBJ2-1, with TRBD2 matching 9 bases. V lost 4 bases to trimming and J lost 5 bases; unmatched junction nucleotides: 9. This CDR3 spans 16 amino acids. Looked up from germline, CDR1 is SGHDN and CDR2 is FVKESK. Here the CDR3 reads CASSRYGGGGDNEQFF. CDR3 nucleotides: TGTGCCAGCAGCCGCTACGGCGGGGGGGGCGACAATGAGCAGTTCTTC.

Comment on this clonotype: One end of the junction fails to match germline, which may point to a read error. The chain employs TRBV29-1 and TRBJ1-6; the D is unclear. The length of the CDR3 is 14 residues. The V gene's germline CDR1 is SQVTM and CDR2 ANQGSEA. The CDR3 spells CNVAFGTGNSPLHF. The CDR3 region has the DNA TGCAACGTTGCGTTCGGCACGGGTAATTCACCCCTCCACTTT.

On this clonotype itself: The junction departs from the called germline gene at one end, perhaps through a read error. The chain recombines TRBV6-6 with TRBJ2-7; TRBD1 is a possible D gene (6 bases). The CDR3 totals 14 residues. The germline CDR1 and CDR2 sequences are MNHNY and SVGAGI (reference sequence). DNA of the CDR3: TGTGCTAGCATGCAGGGACCAGGGGTAAGGATGCAATGCTTC. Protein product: CASMQGPGVRMQCF.